This entry is about one TCR beta chain. The antigen is undetermined. Germline CDR1 SGHRS, CDR2 YFSETQ. The CDR3 runs 16 residues. V lost 4 bases, J lost 4 bases, and 10 bases stayed unmatched. This record belongs to a study of T-cell memory formation after mild COVID-19. The study's findings and limits: A subset of responding clones appeared in pre-infection memory, suggesting cross-reactive memory joined. While clones contracting from day 15 to 85 were balanced between CD4 and CD8, later expanders leaned CD4+.

Constant-segment primers and 5'RACE yielded cDNA libraries for TCR alpha and TCR beta, each carrying sample barcodes and UMIs. Each CDR3 protein is one row after TCRdb ran MiXCR on the 5' RACE reads. The sample records approximately 250,000 distinct CDR3 sequences, around 17% being singletons. The sample taken for sequencing was PBMCs or a T cell subset sorted from them (not recorded which). This chain joins TRBV5-1 and TRBJ2-1, with 8 bases that match TRBD1. The receptor's source is a young man who had mild COVID-19 (a few samples of this study predate the infection). Cell type and time point are not known. The CDR3 sequence: CASSQGQGVSYNEQFF. The CDR3 bases are TGCGCCAGCAGCCAAGGACAGGGCGTAAGTTACAATGAGCAGTTCTTC.